This T cell receptor (beta chain) is drawn from a study of T-cell reconstitution after alpha-beta-depleted transplantation in children. This clonotype was counted only a few times. Germline CDR1 reads SGDLS; CDR2 reads YYNGEE. The CDR3 contains 16 residues. V shed 3 bases, J shed 1 base, and the junction held 4 bases outside the gene matches. Preparation of the TCRbeta library involved a method that used unique molecular identifiers. TCRdb redid the calling of the PCR reads with MiXCR, one entry per CDR3 protein. The sample lists 450,000 to 500,000 distinct CDR3 sequences, about 12% occurring once. Source: PBMCs from the stem cell graft donor, taken from the stem cell graft. The chain recombines TRBV9 with TRBJ2-6, with 7 bases identical to TRBD1. This clonotype was obtained from a human donor who donated a stem cell graft to a child with combined immunodeficiency. As DNA, the CDR3 is TGTGCCAGCAGCGCCGCAGGGGGATCTGGGGCCAACGTCCTGACTTTC. Its translation: CASSAAGGSGANVLTF.